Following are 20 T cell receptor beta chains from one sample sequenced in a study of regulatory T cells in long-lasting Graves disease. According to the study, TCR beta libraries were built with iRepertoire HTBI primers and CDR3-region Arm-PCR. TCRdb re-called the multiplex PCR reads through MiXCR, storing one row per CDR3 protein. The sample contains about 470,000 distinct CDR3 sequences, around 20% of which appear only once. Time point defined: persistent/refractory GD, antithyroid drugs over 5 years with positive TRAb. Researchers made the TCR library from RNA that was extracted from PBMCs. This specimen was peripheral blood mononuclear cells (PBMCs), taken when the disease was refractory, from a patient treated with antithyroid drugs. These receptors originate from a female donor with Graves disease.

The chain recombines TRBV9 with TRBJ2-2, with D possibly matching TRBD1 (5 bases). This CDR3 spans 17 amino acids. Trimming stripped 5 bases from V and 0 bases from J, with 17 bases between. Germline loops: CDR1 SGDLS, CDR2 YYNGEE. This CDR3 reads CASSLDSLYANTGELFF. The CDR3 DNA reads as TGTGCCAGCAGTCTCGACAGCCTTTACGCGAACACCGGGGAGCTGTTTTTT.

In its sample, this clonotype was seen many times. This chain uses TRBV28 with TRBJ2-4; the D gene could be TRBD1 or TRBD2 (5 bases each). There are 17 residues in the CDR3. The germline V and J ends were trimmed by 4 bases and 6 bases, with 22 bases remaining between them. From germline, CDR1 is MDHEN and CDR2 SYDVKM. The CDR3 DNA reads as TGTGCCAGCAGTTCTCCCCCCGGGACCGCTACCGGAAACATTCAGTACTTC. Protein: CASSSPPGTATGNIQYF.

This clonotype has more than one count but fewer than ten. The CDR3 sequence: CASSRAGRPSSYNEQFF. In DNA form, the CDR3 reads TGTGCCAGCAGTCGAGCGGGGCGGCCAAGCTCCTACAATGAGCAGTTCTTC. The V gene is TRBV12-3 or TRBV12-4, the J gene TRBJ2-1, with 7 bases matching TRBD2. This CDR3 spans 17 amino acids. Unmatched junction bases numbered 10, after V lost 5 bases and J lost 0 bases.

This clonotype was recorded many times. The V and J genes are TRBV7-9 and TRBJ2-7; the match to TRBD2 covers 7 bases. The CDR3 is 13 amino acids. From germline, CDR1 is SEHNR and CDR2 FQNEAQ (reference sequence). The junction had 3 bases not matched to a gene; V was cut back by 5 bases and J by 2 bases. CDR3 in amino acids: CASSRDYAYEQYF. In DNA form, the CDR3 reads TGTGCCAGCAGCCGGGACTACGCCTACGAGCAGTACTTC.

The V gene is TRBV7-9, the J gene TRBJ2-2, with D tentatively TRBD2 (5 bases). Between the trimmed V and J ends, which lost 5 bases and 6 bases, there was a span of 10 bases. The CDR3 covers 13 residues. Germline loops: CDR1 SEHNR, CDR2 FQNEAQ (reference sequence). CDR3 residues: CASSQDFPGELFF. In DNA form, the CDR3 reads TGTGCCAGCAGCCAGGACTTCCCCGGGGAGCTGTTTTTT.

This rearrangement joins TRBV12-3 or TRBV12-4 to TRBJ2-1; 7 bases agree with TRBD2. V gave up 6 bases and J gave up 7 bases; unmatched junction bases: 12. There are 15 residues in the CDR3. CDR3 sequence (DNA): TGTGCCAGCAGCTATCAGGGCGGGCGGGGGAATGAGCAGTTCTTC. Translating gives CASSYQGGRGNEQFF.

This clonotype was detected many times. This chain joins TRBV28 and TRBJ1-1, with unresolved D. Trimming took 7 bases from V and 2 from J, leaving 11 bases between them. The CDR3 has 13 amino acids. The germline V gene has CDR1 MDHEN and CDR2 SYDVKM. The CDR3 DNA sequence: TGTGCCAGCAAAGGACTCCTAAACACTGAAGCTTTCTTT. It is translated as CASKGLLNTEAFF.

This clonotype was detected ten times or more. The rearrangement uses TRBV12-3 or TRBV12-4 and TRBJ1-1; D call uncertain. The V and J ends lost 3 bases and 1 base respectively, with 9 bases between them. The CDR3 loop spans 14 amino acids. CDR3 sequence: CASSFSAGNTEAFF. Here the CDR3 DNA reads TGTGCCAGCAGTTTCTCGGCGGGGAACACTGAAGCTTTCTTT.

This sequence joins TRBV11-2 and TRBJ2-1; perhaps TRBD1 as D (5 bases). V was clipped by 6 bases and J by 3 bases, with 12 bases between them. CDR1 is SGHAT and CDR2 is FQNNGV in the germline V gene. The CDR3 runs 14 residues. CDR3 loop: CASSPQGFYNEQFF. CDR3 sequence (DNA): TGTGCCAGCAGTCCCCAGGGTTTCTACAATGAGCAGTTCTTC.

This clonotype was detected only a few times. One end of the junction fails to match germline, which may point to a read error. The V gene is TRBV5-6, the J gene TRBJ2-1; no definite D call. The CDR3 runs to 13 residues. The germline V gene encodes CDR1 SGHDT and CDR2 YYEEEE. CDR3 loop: CARSSSSYNEQFF. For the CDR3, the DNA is TGTGCCAGGAGCTCGAGCTCCTACAATGAGCAGTTCTTC.

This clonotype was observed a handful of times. The CDR3 sequence: CASSLRGVDRPTGELFF. The DNA for the CDR3 is TGTGCCAGCAGCCTGAGGGGGGTAGACCGCCCCACCGGGGAGCTGTTTTTT. The chain has TRBV9 and TRBJ2-2; D tentatively fits TRBD1 or TRBD2 (6 bases each). The CDR3 spans 17 residues. The V end lost 4 bases, the J end lost 4 bases, and 20 bases lay between the germline ends. CDR1 and CDR2 from the germline V gene are SGDLS and YYNGEE.

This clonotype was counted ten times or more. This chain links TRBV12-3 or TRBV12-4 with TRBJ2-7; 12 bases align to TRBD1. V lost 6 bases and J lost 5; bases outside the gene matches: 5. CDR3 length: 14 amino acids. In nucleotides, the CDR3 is TGTGCCAGCAGCAGGGGACAGGGGGCCGACGAGCAGTACTTC. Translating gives CASSRGQGADEQYF.

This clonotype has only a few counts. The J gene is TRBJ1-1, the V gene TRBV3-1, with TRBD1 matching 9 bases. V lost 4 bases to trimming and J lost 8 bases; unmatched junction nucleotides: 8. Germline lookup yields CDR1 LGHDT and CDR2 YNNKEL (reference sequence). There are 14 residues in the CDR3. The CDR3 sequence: CASSRTGGIAEAFF. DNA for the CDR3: TGTGCCAGCAGCCGAACAGGGGGCATCGCGGAAGCTTTCTTT.

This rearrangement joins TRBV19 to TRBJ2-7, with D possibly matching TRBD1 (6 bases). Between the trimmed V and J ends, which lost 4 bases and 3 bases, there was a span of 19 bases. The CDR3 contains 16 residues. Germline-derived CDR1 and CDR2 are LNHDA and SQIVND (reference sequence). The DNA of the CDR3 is TGTGCCAGTAGTAGCAACAGGGAGCCCCCCTACTACGAGCAGTACTTC. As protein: CASSSNREPPYYEQYF.

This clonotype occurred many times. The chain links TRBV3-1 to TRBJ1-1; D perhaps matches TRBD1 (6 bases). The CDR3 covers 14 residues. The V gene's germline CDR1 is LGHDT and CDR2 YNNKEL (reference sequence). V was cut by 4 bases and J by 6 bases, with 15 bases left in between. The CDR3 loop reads CASSRTRGLAEAFF. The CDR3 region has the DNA TGTGCCAGCAGCCGGACCAGGGGTTTGGCTGAAGCTTTCTTT.

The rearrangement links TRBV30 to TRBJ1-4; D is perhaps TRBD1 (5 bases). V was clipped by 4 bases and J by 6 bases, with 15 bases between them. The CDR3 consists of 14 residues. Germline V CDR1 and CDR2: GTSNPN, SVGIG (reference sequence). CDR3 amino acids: CAWNRLGADEKLFF. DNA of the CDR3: TGTGCCTGGAATCGGCTAGGGGCTGATGAAAAACTGTTTTTT.

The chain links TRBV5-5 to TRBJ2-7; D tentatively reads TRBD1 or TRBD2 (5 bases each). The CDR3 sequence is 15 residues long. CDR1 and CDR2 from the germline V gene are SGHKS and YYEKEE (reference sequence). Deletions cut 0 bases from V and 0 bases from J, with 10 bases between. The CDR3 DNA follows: TGTGCCAGCAGCTTGGGAGTGGGGGTCTCCTACGAGCAGTACTTC. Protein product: CASSLGVGVSYEQYF.

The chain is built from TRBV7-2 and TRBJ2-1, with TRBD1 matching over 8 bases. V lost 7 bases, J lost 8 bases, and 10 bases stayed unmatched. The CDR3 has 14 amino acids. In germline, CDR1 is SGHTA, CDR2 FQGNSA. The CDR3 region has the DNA TGTGCCAGCACCATAGGGCCAGGGGGCGATGAGCAGTTCTTC. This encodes CASTIGPGGDEQFF. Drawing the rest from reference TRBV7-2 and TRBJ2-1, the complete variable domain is GAGVSQSPSNKVTEKGKDVELRCDPISGHTALYWYRQSLGQGLEFLIYFQGNSAPDKSGLPSDRFSAERTGGSVSTLTIQRTQQEDSAVYLCASTIGPGGDEQFFGPGTRLTVL.

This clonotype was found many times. CDR3 sequence: CASSEAWRYVGGFF. The CDR3 DNA reads TGTGCCAGCAGTGAGGCTTGGAGATATGTGGGTGGCTTCTTT. J is TRBJ1-1 and V is TRBV2, with no clear D. The germline gives CDR1 SNHLY, CDR2 FYNNEI. Trimming shortened V by 3 bases and J by 14 bases, and 22 bases separated the two germline ends. This CDR3 spans 14 amino acids.

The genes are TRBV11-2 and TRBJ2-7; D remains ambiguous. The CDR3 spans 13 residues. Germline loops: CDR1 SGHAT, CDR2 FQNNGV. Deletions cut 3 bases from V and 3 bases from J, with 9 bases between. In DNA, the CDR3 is TGTGCCAGCAGCTTCAGCGCAGACTACGAGCAGTACTTC. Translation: CASSFSADYEQYF.